The 17 T cell receptor beta chains in this list originate from one sample, sequenced in a study of T-cell reconstitution after alpha-beta-depleted transplantation in children. This sample's TCRbeta library carried unique molecular identifier barcodes. One entry per CDR3 protein results from TCRdb running MiXCR on the PCR reads. The sample has approximately 390,000 distinct CDR3 sequences, roughly 11% seen once. This specimen was PBMCs from the stem cell graft donor, taken from the stem cell graft. These receptors were obtained from a human donor who donated a stem cell graft to a child with acute myeloid leukemia.

This clonotype was counted ten times or more. The chain recombines TRBV5-8 with TRBJ1-1, with TRBD1 as a possible D gene (6 bases). The CDR3 runs to 14 residues. CDR1 is SGHTS and CDR2 is YDEGEE in the germline V gene. The V end lost 0 bases, the J end lost 6 bases, and 12 bases lay between the germline ends. This chain's CDR3 is CASSLGVRGAEAFF. The CDR3 DNA follows: TGTGCCAGCAGCTTGGGTGTCAGGGGAGCTGAAGCTTTCTTT. Based on the CDR3 plus reference TRBV5-8 and TRBJ1-1, the full variable domain is EAGVTQSPTHLIKTRGQQATLRCSPISGHTSVYWYQQALGLGLQFLLWYDEGEERNRGNFPPRFSGRQFPNYSSELNVNALELEDSALYLCASSLGVRGAEAFFGQGTRLTVV.

This clonotype was seen only a few times. V is TRBV5-1 and J is TRBJ2-1; D gene uncertain. CDR3 length: 16 amino acids. Trimming cost V 4 bases and J 1 base, with 15 bases left between them. CDR1 is SGHRS and CDR2 is YFSETQ in the germline V gene. CDR3 DNA: TGCGCCAGCAGCCCTTTCTCGGTCATGTCCTACAATGAGCAGTTCTTC. It yields the protein CASSPFSVMSYNEQFF.

The chain links TRBV7-2 to TRBJ1-3, with 8 bases identical to TRBD1. This CDR3 contains 17 residues. Germline V gives CDR1 SGHTA, CDR2 FQGNSA. The ends lost 2 bases at V and 0 bases at J; junction bases unmatched: 6. The CDR3 DNA is TGTGCCAGCAGCTTACGGACAGGGAGACCCTCTGGAAACACCATATATTTT. This codes for CASSLRTGRPSGNTIYF.

The chain employs TRBV30 and TRBJ1-1; D is unresolved. Germline V gives CDR1 GTSNPN, CDR2 SVGIG (reference sequence). The CDR3 has 13 amino acids. The germline V and J ends were trimmed by 3 bases and 4 bases, with 12 bases remaining between them. The CDR3 nucleotides are TGTGCCTGGAGGGGCCCCTGGATCACTGAAGCTTTCTTT. It codes for CAWRGPWITEAFF.

V usage is TRBV3-1 and J usage is TRBJ2-2; no clear D gene. V was shortened by 6 bases and J by 0 bases, with 20 bases between the two germline ends. Germline V gene lookup returns CDR1 LGHDT and CDR2 YNNKEL (reference sequence). The CDR3 extends over 18 amino acids. Here the CDR3 DNA reads TGTGCCAGCAGTTTTGTAGGGTTTATGAGATCGAACACCGGGGAGCTGTTTTTT. Amino acids: CASSFVGFMRSNTGELFF.

This clonotype occurred a few times. The gene calls are TRBV10-2 and TRBJ2-5; maybe TRBD2 (6 bases). The CDR3 has 13 residues. The ends were cut back, 6 bases at V and 5 bases at J, with 13 bases in the middle. Germline V gene lookup returns CDR1 WSHSY and CDR2 SAAADI. The DNA of the CDR3 is TGCGCCAGCAGACACCGGGACTTCGAGACCCAGTACTTC. It encodes CASRHRDFETQYF.

The chain employs TRBV12-3 or TRBV12-4 and TRBJ1-4; no clear D. The CDR3 is 13 residues long. V gave up 1 base and J gave up 7 bases, with 7 bases separating them. CDR3 residues: CASSLGQLEKLFF. In nucleotides, the CDR3 is TGTGCCAGCAGTTTAGGGCAGCTTGAAAAACTGTTTTTT.

This chain links TRBV5-1 with TRBJ1-2; 8 nucleotides line up with TRBD1. The CDR3 loop spans 15 amino acids. Germline CDR1 and CDR2: SGHRS and YFSETQ. V lost 4 bases and J lost 4; bases outside the gene matches: 9. Here the CDR3 DNA reads TGCGCCAGCAGCCAACGACAGGGGAAGAGCTATGGCTACACCTTC. This sequence encodes CASSQRQGKSYGYTF.

This clonotype has a count of ten or more. V is TRBV15 and J is TRBJ2-3, with D perhaps matching TRBD2 (7 bases). V gave up 0 bases and J gave up 3 bases, with 10 bases separating them. From germline, CDR1 is LNHNV and CDR2 YYDKDF (reference sequence). The CDR3 has 15 residues. The CDR3 sequence is CATSRDGGPTDTQYF. The CDR3 DNA sequence: TGTGCCACCAGCAGAGACGGGGGGCCGACAGATACGCAGTATTTT.

The rearrangement links TRBV5-1 to TRBJ1-1; 8 bases match TRBD1. This CDR3 spans 16 amino acids. The J segment lost 3 bases and the V segment lost 2 bases, leaving 9 bases of the junction unmatched. Germline values: CDR1 SGHRS, CDR2 YFSETQ. The CDR3 region is CASSFGQGHLDTEAFF. The CDR3 DNA follows: TGCGCCAGCAGCTTTGGACAGGGACACCTTGACACTGAAGCTTTCTTT.

This clonotype turned up a few times. This rearrangement joins TRBV9 to TRBJ2-7, with TRBD1 matching over 9 bases. The length of the CDR3 is 14 residues. Germline loops: CDR1 SGDLS, CDR2 YYNGEE. V was pared by 3 bases and J by 3 bases, with 4 bases of the junction left unmatched. This chain's CDR3 is CASSEGQGYYEQYF. In DNA form, the CDR3 reads TGTGCCAGCAGCGAGGGACAGGGCTACTACGAGCAGTACTTC.

In this sample, this clonotype turned up a few times. This sequence joins TRBV5-1 and TRBJ1-1; D unclear. The CDR3 length is 15 residues. V lost 0 bases and J lost 4, with 13 bases in between. Germline CDR1 reads SGHRS; CDR2 reads YFSETQ. The CDR3 nucleotides read TGCGCCAGCAGCTTGGACATCTCAGGCGGCACTGAAGCTTTCTTT. The encoded protein is CASSLDISGGTEAFF.

This chain joins TRBV12-3 or TRBV12-4 and TRBJ2-7; the D call may be TRBD1 or TRBD2 (5 bases each). This CDR3 has 14 residues. V lost 4 bases and J lost 0, with 10 bases in between. CDR3 in DNA: TGTGCCAGCAGTTGGGACGGAAACTCCTACGAGCAGTACTTC. Protein product: CASSWDGNSYEQYF.

In this sample, this clonotype turned up many times. This chain links TRBV20-1 with TRBJ2-3; no clear D gene. Germline CDR1 is DFQATT and CDR2 is SNEGSKA (reference sequence). The CDR3 is 15 amino acids. V dropped 6 bases and J dropped 4 bases, with 20 bases sitting between them. The CDR3 sequence: CSAVVSDPMADTQYF. The CDR3 DNA sequence: TGCAGTGCCGTTGTGTCCGACCCGATGGCAGATACGCAGTATTTT.

This chain uses TRBV4-3 with TRBJ2-7, with TRBD2 matching 12 bases. CDR1 is LGHNA and CDR2 is YSLEER in the germline V gene. With 0 bases clipped from V and 6 bases from J, the junction kept 9 bases outside the gene matches. The CDR3 contains 17 residues. The DNA of the CDR3 is TGCGCCAGCAGCCAAGAAAGGGCTAGCGGGAGGGCCTGCGAGCAGTACTTC. Its translation is CASSQERASGRACEQYF.

The chain has TRBV9 and TRBJ2-3; D is unresolved. This CDR3 spans 13 amino acids. CDR1 is SGDLS, CDR2 YYNGEE, per germline. With 4 bases removed from V and 6 bases from J, the gap between germline ends came to 12 bases. In DNA form, the CDR3 reads TGTGCCAGCAGCCCCAGTGGTGGGGATACGCAGTATTTT. It is translated as CASSPSGGDTQYF.

The chain links TRBV5-6 to TRBJ1-1; D ambiguous. Germline CDR1 reads SGHDT; CDR2 reads YYEEEE. V lost 4 bases and J lost 3, with 16 bases in between. This CDR3 comprises 15 residues. For the CDR3, the DNA is TGTGCCAGCAGCGAGGTCGGGGAAGGGTACACTGAAGCTTTCTTT. This gives the protein CASSEVGEGYTEAFF.